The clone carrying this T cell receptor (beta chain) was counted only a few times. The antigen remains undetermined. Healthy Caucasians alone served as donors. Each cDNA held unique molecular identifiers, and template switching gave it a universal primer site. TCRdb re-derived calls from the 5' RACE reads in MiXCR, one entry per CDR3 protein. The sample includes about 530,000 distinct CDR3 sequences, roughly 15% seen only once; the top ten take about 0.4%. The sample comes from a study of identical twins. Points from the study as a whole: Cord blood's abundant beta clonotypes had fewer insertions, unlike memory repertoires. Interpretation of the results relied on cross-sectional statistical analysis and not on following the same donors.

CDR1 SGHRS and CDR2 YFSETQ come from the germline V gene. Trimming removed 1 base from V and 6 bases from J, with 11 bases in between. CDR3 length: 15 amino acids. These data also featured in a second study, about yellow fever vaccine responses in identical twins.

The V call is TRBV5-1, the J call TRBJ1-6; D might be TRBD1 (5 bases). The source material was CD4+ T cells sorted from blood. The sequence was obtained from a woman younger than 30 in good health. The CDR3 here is CASSLTGTSNSPLHF. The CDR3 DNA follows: TGCGCCAGCAGCTTGACCGGGACTTCTAATTCACCCCTCCACTTT.